The 27 T cell receptor beta chains listed next were all sequenced from one sample in a study of cytomegalovirus exposure and HLA in healthy donors. 60 Vbeta and 13 Jbeta primers were used in PCR. Sequenced by immunoSEQ multiplex PCR; TCRdb stores in-frame clones only, minus some. The table has tens of thousands of clones, roughly 80% seen once. Source material: PBMCs. The receptors here all came from a woman in her thirties in good health and CMV-seronegative.

The chain combines TRBV5-4 with TRBJ2-5; D may be TRBD1 (5 bases). The CDR3 sequence is 14 residues long. Germline lookup yields CDR1 SGHNT and CDR2 YYREEE (reference sequence). With 4 bases removed from V and 2 bases from J, the gap between germline ends came to 12 bases. DNA of the CDR3: TGTGCCAGCAGCGCCGGACACTCTCAAGAGACCCAGTACTTC. Its protein is CASSAGHSQETQYF.

The chain employs TRBV4-1 and TRBJ1-1; D perhaps matches TRBD1 (6 bases). The CDR3 spans 15 residues. Trimming cost V 5 bases and J 3 bases, with 16 bases left between them. Germline values: CDR1 MGHRA, CDR2 YSYEKL. CDR3 DNA: TGCGCCAGCAGCTCAGTAGGGGGAAATGACACTGAAGCTTTCTTT. It encodes CASSSVGGNDTEAFF.

This chain links TRBV9 with TRBJ2-7; 7 bases align to TRBD1. CDR3 length: 13 residues. With V trimmed by 4 bases and J by 2 bases, 3 bases remained unmatched. From germline, CDR1 is SGDLS and CDR2 YYNGEE. CDR3 nucleotides: TGTGCCAGCAGCACCGACAGGGCCTACGAGCAGTACTTC. Amino acids: CASSTDRAYEQYF.

The chain uses TRBV27 and TRBJ2-5; D might be TRBD2 (5 bases). Germline V gives CDR1 MNHEY, CDR2 SMNVEV (reference sequence). V lost 0 bases to trimming and J lost 5 bases, with 10 bases between them. The CDR3 consists of 14 residues. The CDR3 DNA follows: TGTGCCAGCAGTTTATCTCGGGTAGCGGAGACCCAGTACTTC. Protein product: CASSLSRVAETQYF.

The chain joins TRBV27 to TRBJ2-7; D is possibly TRBD1 (6 bases). Germline CDR1 MNHEY, CDR2 SMNVEV (reference sequence). The CDR3 loop spans 13 amino acids. Between the trimmed V and J ends, which lost 6 bases and 7 bases, there was a span of 16 bases. The CDR3 DNA sequence: TGTGCCAGCAGCCAACAGGGCCCCCGGGAGCAGTACTTC. Translated: CASSQQGPREQYF.

J is TRBJ2-1 and V is TRBV4-3; D may be TRBD1 (6 bases). This CDR3 is 14 amino acids long. Trimming cost V 2 bases and J 10 bases, with 15 bases left between them. In germline, CDR1 is LGHNA, CDR2 YSLEER. The CDR3 region is CASSQPMTGPEQFF. The CDR3 nucleotides are TGCGCCAGCAGCCAACCTATGACAGGTCCCGAGCAGTTCTTC.

This sequence joins TRBV29-1 and TRBJ2-2; 8 bases agree with TRBD2. The germline CDR1 and CDR2 sequences are SQVTM and ANQGSEA. Trimming cost V 4 bases and J 4 bases; bases outside gene matches: 8. The CDR3 totals 15 residues. The CDR3 DNA reads TGCAGCGTTGCTCCCCCGGCGGGGGGCACCGGGGAGCTGTTTTTT. It specifies CSVAPPAGGTGELFF.

The rearrangement joins TRBV4-1 to TRBJ2-7; weak D call: TRBD1 (7 bases). This CDR3 has 15 residues. Trimming took 4 bases from V and 3 from J, leaving 16 bases between them. CDR1 MGHRA and CDR2 YSYEKL come from the germline V gene. CDR3 in DNA: TGCGCCAGCAGCCCCCAGAGGCAGGGGGGCTACGAGCAGTACTTC. It codes for CASSPQRQGGYEQYF.

There are a few counts of this clone. The chain's CDR3 is CASSWGRTPTGDRREQYF. CDR3 sequence (DNA): TGTGCCAGCAGCTGGGGGCGGACACCCACGGGGGACAGGAGGGAGCAGTATTTT. This sequence joins TRBV7-2 and TRBJ2-3; TRBD1 matches at 8 bases. The germline V gene has CDR1 SGHTA and CDR2 FQGNSA. Trimming cost V 4 bases and J 11 bases; bases outside gene matches: 23. There are 18 residues in the CDR3.

The chain carries TRBV2 and TRBJ2-7; 12 bases agree with TRBD2. The V segment lost 6 bases and the J segment 2 bases; nucleotides outside the gene matches: 2. The V gene's germline CDR1 is SNHLY and CDR2 FYNNEI. The CDR3 runs to 14 residues. CDR3: CASRTSGGTYEQYF. The CDR3 coding sequence is TGTGCCAGCAGGACTAGCGGGGGCACCTACGAGCAGTACTTC.

V gene TRBV14 combines with J gene TRBJ1-1; D gene uncertain. Germline CDR1 SGHDN, CDR2 FVKESK. V lost 3 bases to trimming and J lost 5 bases, with 16 bases between them. The CDR3 covers 15 residues. The DNA for the CDR3 is TGTGCCAGCAGCCAGACGGACGGGGAAAGGACTGAAGCTTTCTTT. Translating gives CASSQTDGERTEAFF.

This chain links TRBV5-1 with TRBJ2-2, with D possibly being TRBD2 (5 bases). Germline V gene data show CDR1 as SGHRS and CDR2 as YFSETQ. With 4 bases removed from V and 6 bases from J, the gap between germline ends came to 13 bases. This CDR3 spans 14 amino acids. CDR3 residues: CASSPTSGSGELFF. CDR3 DNA sequence: TGCGCCAGCAGCCCAACCTCGGGGTCCGGGGAGCTGTTTTTT.

The chain recombines TRBV7-9 with TRBJ1-2; D unclear. The ends were cut back, 6 bases at V and 0 bases at J, with 14 bases in the middle. This CDR3 is built from 15 residues. Germline-derived CDR1 and CDR2 are SEHNR and FQNEAQ (reference sequence). The CDR3 DNA is TGTGCCAGCAGGCATACAGCTGAGACTAACTATGGCTACACCTTC. Protein sequence: CASRHTAETNYGYTF.

The chain uses TRBV27 and TRBJ2-5; 7 bases are a match to TRBD1. The V gene end was trimmed by 0 bases and the J gene end by 7 bases; junction bases not matched to a gene: 17. The CDR3 has 18 residues. Per germline, CDR1 MNHEY and CDR2 SMNVEV (reference sequence). In DNA form, the CDR3 reads TGTGCCAGCAGTTTATCGGCCACAGGGGTAGCCGCCCAGGGGACCCAGTACTTC. Residues: CASSLSATGVAAQGTQYF.

This clone occurred a few times. The V and J genes are TRBV6-1 and TRBJ1-5; D unclear. The V end was cut by 4 bases, the J end by 4 bases, with 11 bases between. Per germline, CDR1 MNHNS and CDR2 SASEGT. The CDR3 spans 14 residues. CDR3 DNA: TGTGCCAGCAGTGGGCCTGCGGGAAATCAGCCCCAGCATTTT. Translating it yields CASSGPAGNQPQHF.

V is TRBV15 and J is TRBJ2-7, with D possibly matching TRBD1 (6 bases). V was clipped by 0 bases and J by 1 base, with 22 bases between them. The germline V gene encodes CDR1 LNHNV and CDR2 YYDKDF (reference sequence). This CDR3 region has 19 residues. Here the CDR3 reads CATSRDPPLDRHKSYEQYF. The CDR3 DNA reads TGTGCCACCAGCAGAGATCCCCCCCTGGACAGACATAAGTCCTACGAGCAGTACTTC.

The chain recombines TRBV20-1 with TRBJ1-6; D uncertain. The CDR3 spans 11 residues. V lost 5 bases, J lost 14 bases, and 13 bases lay in between. Germline V gene lookup returns CDR1 DFQATT and CDR2 SNEGSKA (reference sequence). The CDR3 nucleotides read TGCAGTGCTCCGGGTCGGGATACCCTCCACTTT. Protein sequence: CSAPGRDTLHF.

The chain uses TRBV5-1 and TRBJ1-1; tentatively, D is TRBD1 (5 bases). This CDR3 is built from 14 residues. The germline CDR1 and CDR2 sequences are SGHRS and YFSETQ. Between the trimmed V and J ends, which lost 4 bases and 3 bases, there was a span of 13 bases. The CDR3: CASSRTGGDTEAFF. DNA of the CDR3: TGCGCCAGCAGCCGAACAGGAGGGGACACTGAAGCTTTCTTT.

DNA for the CDR3: TGCGCCAGCAGCTTGGTACAGGGTGGCTCCTACAATGAGCAGTTCTTC. This codes for CASSLVQGGSYNEQFF. The chain couples TRBV5-1 to TRBJ2-1, with a possible D match to TRBD1 (6 bases). This CDR3 region has 16 residues. Trimming pared 0 bases from V and 0 bases from J, leaving 10 bases between. Germline values: CDR1 SGHRS, CDR2 YFSETQ.

CDR3 bases: TGTGCCAGCAGTTACTCGAGCCTCACCCACACCGGGGAGCTGTTTTTT. This codes for CASSYSSLTHTGELFF. The rearrangement joins TRBV6-5 to TRBJ2-2; D unresolved. Germline V lookup: CDR1 MNHEY, CDR2 SVGAGI. This CDR3 region has 16 residues. Trimming removed 0 bases at V and 3 bases at J, with 11 bases between.

The chain employs TRBV19 and TRBJ1-1, with D perhaps matching TRBD1 (6 bases). CDR1 is LNHDA and CDR2 is SQIVND in the germline V gene (reference sequence). Trimming removed 6 bases from V and 1 base from J, with 12 bases in between. This CDR3 contains 14 residues. CDR3 residues: CASRGGPRNTEAFF. The CDR3 DNA is TGTGCCAGTAGGGGGGGGCCTAGGAACACTGAAGCTTTCTTT.

This clone was seen just once. This sequence joins TRBV4-2 and TRBJ2-2; 9 bases map to TRBD1. The V segment lost 4 bases and the J segment 6 bases; nucleotides outside the gene matches: 12. Germline lookup yields CDR1 LGHNA and CDR2 YNFKEQ. This CDR3 region has 17 residues. CDR3 protein: CASSRPGGTGLSGELFF. Here the CDR3 DNA reads TGTGCCAGCAGCCGCCCTGGAGGGACAGGGTTGTCCGGGGAGCTGTTTTTT.

This clone has a single count. CDR3 sequence: CASSPAGTGSYNEQFF. DNA for the CDR3: TGTGCCAGCAGCCCGGCCGGGACAGGGAGTTACAATGAGCAGTTCTTC. V is TRBV4-2 and J is TRBJ2-1; 9 bases are a match to TRBD1. The length of the CDR3 is 16 residues. Germline loops: CDR1 LGHNA, CDR2 YNFKEQ. Trimming took 4 bases from V and 4 from J; bases not matched to a gene: 8.

This clone was detected only a few times. The genes are TRBV20-1 and TRBJ2-1; TRBD2 might be the D (6 bases). Germline V gene data show CDR1 as DFQATT and CDR2 as SNEGSKA (reference sequence). The CDR3 runs to 11 residues. The V and J ends lost 6 bases and 12 bases respectively, with 15 bases between them. The CDR3 bases are TGCAGTGCCACCACTAGCCCGGGGCAGTTCTTC. Translating gives CSATTSPGQFF.

This chain uses TRBV10-3 with TRBJ2-6, with 8 bases matching TRBD1. Trimming removed 5 bases from V and 2 bases from J; junction bases left unmatched: 2. There are 15 residues in the CDR3. Germline V gene sequence: CDR1 ENHRY, CDR2 SYGVKD. The CDR3, as DNA: TGTGCCATCAGTCAGGACAGGGCTGGGGCCAACGTCCTGACTTTC. This gives the protein CAISQDRAGANVLTF.

This sequence joins TRBV19 and TRBJ1-1; 10 bases fit TRBD1. The germline V gene has CDR1 LNHDA and CDR2 SQIVND (reference sequence). J gave up 1 base and V 6 bases, and 8 bases lay outside the gene matches. This CDR3 is 16 amino acids long. The CDR3 protein is CASRSFRDRGNTEAFF. In DNA, the CDR3 is TGTGCCAGTAGATCCTTTAGGGACAGGGGGAACACTGAAGCTTTCTTT.

CDR3 sequence (DNA): TGTGCCAGCAGCCCAAACCTCGGACTAGCGGGGGGGAACAATGAGCAGTTCTTC. As protein: CASSPNLGLAGGNNEQFF. The gene calls are TRBV11-2 and TRBJ2-1; TRBD2 matches at 15 bases. With 5 bases clipped from V and 5 bases from J, the junction kept 10 bases outside the gene matches. The CDR3 contains 18 residues. Germline V CDR1 and CDR2: SGHAT, FQNNGV.